This T cell receptor (beta chain) was documented in a study of blood T cell repertoires in COVID-19. Study-wide context: COVID-19 samples, acute and convalescent, were from the United States, Italy and Spain. From T cells, B-cell-depleted T cells, or PBMCs came the material, which was cDNA or gDNA.

This CDR3 has 15 residues. Germline V gives CDR1 LGHNT, CDR2 FRNRAP. Losses at the gene ends were 4 bases for V and 4 bases for J; bases not matched to a gene: 6. Original processing notes: Estimates of nucleated cell counts were drawn from the amplification of reference gene primers. Profiling relied on immunoSEQ multiplex PCR, and the TCRdb table lists in-frame clones only, not all of them. The DNA gave D and trimming, while V, J and clone size come from that table. The sample lists over 50,000 clones, approximately 87% occurring once. This chain connects TRBV12-5 to TRBJ2-3; 9 bases are shared with TRBD1. Material: peripheral blood. This sequence originates from a man aged 55 to 70 with acute or convalescent COVID-19. The DNA for the CDR3 is TGTGCTAGTGGTTCCCGACAGGGGGTACCAGATACGCAGTATTTT. Its translation is CASGSRQGVPDTQYF.